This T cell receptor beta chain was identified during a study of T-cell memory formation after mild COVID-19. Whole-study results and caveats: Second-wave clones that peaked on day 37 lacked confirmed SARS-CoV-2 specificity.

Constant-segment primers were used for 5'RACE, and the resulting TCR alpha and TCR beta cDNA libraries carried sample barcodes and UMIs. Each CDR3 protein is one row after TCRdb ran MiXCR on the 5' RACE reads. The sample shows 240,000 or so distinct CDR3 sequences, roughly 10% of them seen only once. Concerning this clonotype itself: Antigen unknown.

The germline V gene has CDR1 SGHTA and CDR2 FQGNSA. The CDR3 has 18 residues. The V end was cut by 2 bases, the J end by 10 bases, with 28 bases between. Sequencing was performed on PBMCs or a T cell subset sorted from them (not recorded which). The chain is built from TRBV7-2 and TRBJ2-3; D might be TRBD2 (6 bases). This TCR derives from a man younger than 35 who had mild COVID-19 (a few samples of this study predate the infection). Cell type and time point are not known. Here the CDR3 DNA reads TGTGCCAGCAGCTTAAGTAATTATGTACTTGCGACGGGAGTAGCGCAGTATTTT. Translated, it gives CASSLSNYVLATGVAQYF. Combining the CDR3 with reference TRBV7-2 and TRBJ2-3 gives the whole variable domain GAGVSQSPSNKVTEKGKDVELRCDPISGHTALYWYRQSLGQGLEFLIYFQGNSAPDKSGLPSDRFSAERTGGSVSTLTIQRTQQEDSAVYLCASSLSNYVLATGVAQYFGPGTRLTVL.